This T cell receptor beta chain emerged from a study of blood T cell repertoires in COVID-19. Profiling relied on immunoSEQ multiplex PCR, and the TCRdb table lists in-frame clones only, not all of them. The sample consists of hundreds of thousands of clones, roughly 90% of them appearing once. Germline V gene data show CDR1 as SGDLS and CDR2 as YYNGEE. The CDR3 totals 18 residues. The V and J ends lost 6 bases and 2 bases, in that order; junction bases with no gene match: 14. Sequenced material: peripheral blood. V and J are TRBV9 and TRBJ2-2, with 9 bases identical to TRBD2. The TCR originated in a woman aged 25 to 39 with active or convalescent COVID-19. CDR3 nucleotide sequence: TGTGCCAGCACCCAGGGGGAGCGGGGGGCCTTTAACACCGGGGAGCTGTTTTTT. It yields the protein CASTQGERGAFNTGELFF. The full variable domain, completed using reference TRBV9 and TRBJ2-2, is DSGVTQTPKHLITATGQRVTLRCSPRSGDLSVYWYQQSLDQGLQFLIQYYNGEERAKGNILERFSAQQFPDLHSELNLSSLELGDSALYFCASTQGERGAFNTGELFFGEGSRLTVL.